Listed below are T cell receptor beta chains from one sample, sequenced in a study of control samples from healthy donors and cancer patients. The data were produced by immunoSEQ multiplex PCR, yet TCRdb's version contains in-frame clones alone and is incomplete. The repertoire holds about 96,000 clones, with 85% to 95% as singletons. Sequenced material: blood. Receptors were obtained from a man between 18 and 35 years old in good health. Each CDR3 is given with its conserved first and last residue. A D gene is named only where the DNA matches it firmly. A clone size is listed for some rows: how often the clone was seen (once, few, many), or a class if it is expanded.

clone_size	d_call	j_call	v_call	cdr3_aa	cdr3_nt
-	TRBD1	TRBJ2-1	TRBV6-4	CASSDSTPDRGHEQFF	TGTGCCAGCAGTGACTCTACCCCGGACAGGGGCCATGAGCAGTTCTTC
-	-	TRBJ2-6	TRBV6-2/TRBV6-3	CASSYSSEDAVEAGANVLTF	TGTGCCAGCAGTTACTCGAGCGAGGACGCGGTCGAGGCTGGGGCCAACGTCCTGACTTTC
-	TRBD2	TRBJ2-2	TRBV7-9	CASTSPRGSTGELFF	TGTGCCAGCACAAGCCCGCGGGGGTCCACCGGGGAGCTGTTTTTT
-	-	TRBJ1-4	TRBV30	CAWSVIAGNAATNEKLFF	TGTGCCTGGAGTGTAATCGCAGGAAACGCAGCAACTAATGAAAAACTGTTTTTT
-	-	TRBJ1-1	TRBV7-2	CASSLGTAMNTEAFF	TGTGCCAGCAGCTTAGGGACAGCCATGAACACTGAAGCTTTCTTT
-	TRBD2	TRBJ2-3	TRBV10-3	CAITKTSGSGTDTQYF	TGTGCCATCACTAAGACTAGCGGGAGCGGCACAGATACGCAGTATTTT
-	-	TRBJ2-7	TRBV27	CASSPSSSDSSYEQYF	TGTGCCAGCAGTCCGTCGTCCTCCGATAGCTCCTACGAGCAGTACTTC
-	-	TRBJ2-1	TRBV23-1	CASSQLAVPAGQFF	TGCGCCAGCAGTCAATTGGCCGTCCCTGCTGGGCAGTTCTTC
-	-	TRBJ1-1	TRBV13	CASSTEAGEAFF	TGTGCCAGCAGCACCGAGGCGGGTGAAGCTTTCTTT
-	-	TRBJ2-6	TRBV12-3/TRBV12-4	CASSPGPTKILTF	TGTGCCAGCAGTCCAGGGCCAACTAAAATCCTGACTTTC
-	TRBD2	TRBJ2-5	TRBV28	CASNWGGNGQETQYF	TGTGCCAGCAATTGGGGAGGGAACGGACAAGAGACCCAGTACTTC
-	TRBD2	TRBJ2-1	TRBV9	CASSVSSGDAWRVQFF	TGTGCCAGCAGCGTAAGTAGCGGGGACGCTTGGAGAGTGCAGTTCTTC
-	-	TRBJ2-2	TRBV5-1	CASSLESGELFF	TGCGCCAGCAGCTTGGAATCCGGGGAGCTGTTTTTT
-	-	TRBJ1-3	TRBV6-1	CASSEIRSRTHTIYF	TGTGCCAGCAGTGAAATACGGAGCAGGACCCACACCATATATTTT
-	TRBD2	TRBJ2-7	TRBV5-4	CASSDPGLAGGPGEQYF	TGTGCCAGCAGCGACCCGGGACTAGCGGGAGGACCGGGCGAGCAGTACTTC
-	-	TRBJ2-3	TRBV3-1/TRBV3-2	CASSQSAGATDTQYF	TGTGCCAGCAGCCAGAGTGCTGGGGCCACAGATACGCAGTATTTT
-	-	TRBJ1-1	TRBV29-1	CSVKGGDRTEAFF	TGCAGCGTTAAAGGGGGGGATAGGACTGAAGCTTTCTTT
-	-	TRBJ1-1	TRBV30	CAWSFTTNTEAFF	TGTGCCTGGAGTTTTACAACGAACACTGAAGCTTTCTTT
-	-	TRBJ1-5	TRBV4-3	CASSQDRDGNQPQHF	TGCGCCAGCAGCCAAGATCGGGACGGCAATCAGCCCCAGCATTTT
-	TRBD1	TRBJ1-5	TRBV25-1	CAIMTGTGRNF	TGTGCCATCATGACCGGGACAGGGAGGAATTTT
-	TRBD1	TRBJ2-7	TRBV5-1	CASSGSPGQGTYEQYF	TGCGCCAGCAGCGGGAGTCCGGGACAGGGGACTTACGAGCAGTACTTC
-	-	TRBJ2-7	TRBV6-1	CASSEGVYPRAYEQYF	TGTGCCAGCAGTGAAGGGGTATACCCAAGGGCCTACGAGCAGTACTTC
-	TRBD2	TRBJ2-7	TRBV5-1	CASSLGDLAGGVGGYEQYF	TGCGCCAGCAGCTTGGGCGACCTAGCGGGTGGTGTGGGCGGCTACGAGCAGTACTTC
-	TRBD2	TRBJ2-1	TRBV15	CATSRLAGDNEQFF	TGTGCCACCAGCAGACTAGCGGGCGACAATGAGCAGTTCTTC
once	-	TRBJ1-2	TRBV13	CASSLVTGNYGYTF	TGTGCCAGCAGCTTAGTGACGGGAAACTATGGCTACACCTTC
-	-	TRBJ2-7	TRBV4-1	CASSQDRQGRYEQYF	TGCGCCAGCAGCCAAGATCGTCAGGGCCGCTACGAGCAGTACTTC
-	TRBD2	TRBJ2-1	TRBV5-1	CASSLRGSGRADQPDNEQFF	TGCGCCAGCAGCTTGAGGGGTAGCGGGAGGGCCGATCAGCCCGACAATGAGCAGTTCTTC
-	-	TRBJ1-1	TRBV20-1	CSASFDMNTEAFF	TGCAGTGCTAGTTTCGACATGAACACTGAAGCTTTCTTT
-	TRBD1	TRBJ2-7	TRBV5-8	CASRLRDSPYEQYF	TGTGCCAGCAGGCTCCGGGACAGCCCTTACGAGCAGTACTTC
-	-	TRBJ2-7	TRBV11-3	CASSSGTEQYF	TGTGCCAGCAGCTCAGGGACAGAGCAGTACTTC
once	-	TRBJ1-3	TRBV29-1	CSVHSGYGGNTIYF	TGCAGCGTTCATTCAGGGTACGGCGGAAACACCATATATTTT
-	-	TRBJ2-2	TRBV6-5	CASRYQTSHGELFF	TGTGCCAGCCGGTACCAGACATCTCACGGGGAGCTGTTTTTT
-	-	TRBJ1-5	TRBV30	CAWSDTTQPQHF	TGTGCCTGGAGTGACACCACGCAGCCCCAGCATTTT
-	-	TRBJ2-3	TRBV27	CASTRYLGGTDTQYF	TGTGCCAGCACCCGGTATTTGGGCGGCACAGATACGCAGTATTTT
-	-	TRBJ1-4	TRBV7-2	CASRFITRSNEKLFF	TGTGCCAGCAGGTTTATTACCCGATCTAATGAAAAACTGTTTTTT
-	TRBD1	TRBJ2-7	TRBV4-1	CASSQDWTGIYEQYF	TGCGCCAGCAGCCAAGATTGGACAGGGATTTACGAGCAGTACTTC
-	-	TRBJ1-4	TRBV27	CASGQLGATNEKLFF	TGTGCCAGCGGACAATTGGGGGCCACTAATGAAAAACTGTTTTTT
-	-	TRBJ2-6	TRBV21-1	CATRHLIRSGANVLTF	TGTGCCACCAGACACTTGATCAGGTCTGGGGCCAACGTCCTGACTTTC